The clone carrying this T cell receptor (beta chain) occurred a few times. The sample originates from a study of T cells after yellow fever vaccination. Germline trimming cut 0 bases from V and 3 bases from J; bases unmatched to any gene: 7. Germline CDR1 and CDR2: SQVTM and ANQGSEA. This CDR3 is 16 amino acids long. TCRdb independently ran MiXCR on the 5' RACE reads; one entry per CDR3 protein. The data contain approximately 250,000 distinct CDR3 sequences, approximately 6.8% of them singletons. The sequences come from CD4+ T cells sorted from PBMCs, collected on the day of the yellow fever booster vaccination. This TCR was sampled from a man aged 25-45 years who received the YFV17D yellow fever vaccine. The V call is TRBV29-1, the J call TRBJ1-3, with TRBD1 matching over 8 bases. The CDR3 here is CSVEDHWTGIGNTIYF. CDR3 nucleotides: TGCAGCGTTGAAGATCATTGGACAGGGATTGGAAACACCATATATTTT.